These 21 T cell receptor beta chains were all obtained from the same sample, sequenced in a study of blood T cell repertoires in COVID-19. TCRdb keeps only in-frame clones here, not all; method: immunoSEQ multiplex PCR. This sample has 100,000 to 150,000 clones; about 89% occur once, and the top ten carry around 3.4%. Sequenced sample: peripheral blood. Receptors originate from an older woman with acute or convalescent COVID-19.

The V call is TRBV3-1 (or the pseudogene TRBV3-2), the J call TRBJ1-6, with D tentatively TRBD1 (5 bases). The CDR3 is made up of 13 amino acids. V was shortened by 4 bases and J by 6 bases, with 7 bases between the two germline ends. Germline CDR1 and CDR2: LGHDT and YNNKEL (reference sequence). For the CDR3, the DNA is TGTGCCAGCAGCCGGGGCTTTAATTCACCCCTCCACTTT. It encodes CASSRGFNSPLHF.

The chain links TRBV2 to TRBJ1-1; a possible D gene is TRBD1 (6 bases). V lost 7 bases, J lost 10 bases, and 22 bases lay in between. Germline CDR1 and CDR2: SNHLY and FYNNEI. The CDR3 extends over 14 amino acids. This chain's CDR3 is CASTLEGGGKIAFF. Here the CDR3 DNA reads TGTGCCAGCACGTTAGAAGGGGGGGGGAAGATAGCTTTCTTT.

The rearrangement uses TRBV9 and TRBJ1-2; 7 bases map to TRBD1. This CDR3 contains 14 residues. The germline gives CDR1 SGDLS, CDR2 YYNGEE. With V trimmed by 4 bases and J by 6 bases, 9 bases remained unmatched. CDR3 bases: TGTGCCAGCAGCACCACCTGGACAGGACATGGCTACACCTTC. Translating it yields CASSTTWTGHGYTF. The complete variable domain, with remaining parts taken from reference TRBV9 and TRBJ1-2, reads DSGVTQTPKHLITATGQRVTLRCSPRSGDLSVYWYQQSLDQGLQFLIQYYNGEERAKGNILERFSAQQFPDLHSELNLSSLELGDSALYFCASSTTWTGHGYTFGSGTRLTVV.

The J gene is TRBJ2-5, the V gene TRBV12-5; 13 bases match TRBD2. Germline V lookup: CDR1 LGHNT, CDR2 FRNRAP. The V and J ends lost 4 bases and 0 bases, in that order; junction bases with no gene match: 8. The CDR3 is 18 residues long. The CDR3 region has the DNA TGTGCTAGTGGTTCTGAAAAGGGACTAGCGGGAAACCAAGAGACCCAGTACTTC. Translated: CASGSEKGLAGNQETQYF.

The chain couples TRBV5-4 to TRBJ2-7; D gene uncertain. CDR1 and CDR2 from the germline V gene are SGHNT and YYREEE (reference sequence). The CDR3 contains 15 residues. V was shortened by 0 bases and J by 1 base, with 11 bases between the two germline ends. The CDR3 bases are TGTGCCAGCAGCTTGGGAGTCGTGCGATCCTACGAGCAGTACTTC. It encodes CASSLGVVRSYEQYF.

J is TRBJ2-1 and V is TRBV28; D not certain. CDR3 length: 10 residues. Germline values: CDR1 MDHEN, CDR2 SYDVKM. V gave up 2 bases and J gave up 13 bases, with 6 bases separating them. The DNA of the CDR3 is TGTGCCAGCAGTTTAAGCCTACAGTTCTTC. The encoded protein is CASSLSLQFF.

The gene calls are TRBV10-3 and TRBJ2-1, with TRBD2 matching 10 bases. The CDR3 contains 15 residues. CDR1 is ENHRY and CDR2 is SYGVKD in the germline V gene. V dropped 0 bases and J dropped 6; count of bases not matched to a gene: 2. The CDR3 sequence: CAISESVAGGNEQFF. The CDR3 nucleotides are TGTGCCATCAGTGAGTCAGTAGCGGGGGGCAATGAGCAGTTCTTC.

The chain carries TRBV19 and TRBJ1-5, with 7 bases that match TRBD1. CDR3 length: 16 residues. The germline V gene encodes CDR1 LNHDA and CDR2 SQIVND (reference sequence). V shed 5 bases and J 2 bases; nucleotides not matched to a gene: 9. CDR3 amino acids: CASSPTTGNRNQPQHF. The CDR3 bases are TGTGCCAGTAGTCCTACGACAGGGAACCGCAATCAGCCCCAGCATTTT.

This clone was picked up one time. This chain links TRBV19 with TRBJ1-4, with D hard to call. This CDR3 is 15 amino acids long. Germline values: CDR1 LNHDA, CDR2 SQIVND (reference sequence). Trimming took off 5 bases at V and 8 bases at J, with 18 bases between the two ends. The CDR3 protein is CASSALEGPGEKLFF. The DNA of the CDR3 is TGTGCCAGTAGTGCCCTCGAAGGCCCGGGGGAAAAACTGTTTTTT.

CDR3 DNA: TGTGCCAGCAGCCCCACCCTCTTAGAGAATCAGCCCCAGCATTTT. This translates into CASSPTLLENQPQHF. The rearrangement joins TRBV7-2 to TRBJ1-5; D is ambiguous. Trimming cost V 5 bases and J 4 bases, with 15 bases left between them. Germline lookup yields CDR1 SGHTA and CDR2 FQGNSA. CDR3 length: 15 residues.

The V gene is TRBV5-1, the J gene TRBJ2-3; TRBD1 agrees at 9 bases. The CDR3 is made up of 14 amino acids. V was clipped by 3 bases and J by 6 bases; unmatched bases: 5. Germline assignment: CDR1 SGHRS and CDR2 YFSETQ. The CDR3 reads CASSWTGDGDTQYF. The CDR3 bases are TGCGCCAGCAGCTGGACAGGGGATGGGGATACGCAGTATTTT.

The genes are TRBV19 and TRBJ1-2; D gene uncertain. Germline V CDR1 and CDR2: LNHDA, SQIVND (reference sequence). Trimming took off 7 bases at V and 1 base at J, with 13 bases between the two ends. This CDR3 spans 14 amino acids. CDR3 DNA: TGTGCCAGTACCTCCCCGATACTTAACTATGGCTACACCTTC. It yields the protein CASTSPILNYGYTF. Combining the CDR3 with reference TRBV19 and TRBJ1-2 gives the whole variable domain DGGITQSPKYLFRKEGQNVTLSCEQNLNHDAMYWYRQDPGQGLRLIYYSQIVNDFQKGDIAEGYSVSREKKESFPLTVTSAQKNPTAFYLCASTSPILNYGYTFGSGTRLTVV.

The rearrangement links TRBV3-1 (or the pseudogene TRBV3-2) to TRBJ2-2; unclear D gene. CDR3 size: 16 residues. V lost 5 bases, J lost 5 bases, and 18 bases lay in between. Germline assignment: CDR1 LGHDT and CDR2 YNNKEL (reference sequence). The CDR3 loop reads CASSFIVSGLTGELFF. In nucleotides, the CDR3 is TGTGCCAGCAGCTTCATTGTTTCAGGCTTGACCGGGGAGCTGTTTTTT.

V is TRBV5-1 and J is TRBJ1-1; 10 nucleotides match TRBD1. CDR3 length equals 15 residues. The V gene end was trimmed by 4 bases and the J gene end by 3 bases; junction bases not matched to a gene: 6. CDR1 is SGHRS, CDR2 YFSETQ, per germline. This CDR3 is CASSAGTGADTEAFF. For the CDR3, the DNA is TGCGCCAGCAGCGCCGGGACAGGGGCGGACACTGAAGCTTTCTTT.

The CDR3 region is CASSLTDRGYYGYTF. CDR3 sequence (DNA): TGTGCCAGCAGTTTAACGGACAGGGGATACTATGGCTACACCTTC. The V gene is TRBV28, the J gene TRBJ1-2, with TRBD1 matching over 9 bases. From germline, CDR1 is MDHEN and CDR2 SYDVKM. J gave up 3 bases and V 2 bases, and 4 bases lay outside the gene matches. CDR3 length equals 15 residues.

The genes are TRBV11-2 and TRBJ2-5; D is possibly TRBD2 (5 bases). V was clipped by 7 bases and J by 5 bases, with 17 bases between them. Germline loops: CDR1 SGHAT, CDR2 FQNNGV. The CDR3 length is 14 residues. CDR3 in amino acids: CASTPERVGETQYF. The CDR3 DNA reads as TGTGCCAGCACCCCAGAGAGGGTGGGGGAGACCCAGTACTTC.

The J gene is TRBJ1-2, the V gene TRBV4-2; 8 positions match TRBD1. Germline CDR1 LGHNA, CDR2 YNFKEQ. Trimming cost V 3 bases and J 4 bases; bases outside gene matches: 4. This CDR3 contains 14 residues. In DNA, the CDR3 is TGTGCCAGCAGCCAGACAGGGGCTGGCTATGGCTACACCTTC. Translated: CASSQTGAGYGYTF.

Only a few counts were recorded for this clone. The chain combines TRBV6-6 with TRBJ1-3; D not resolved. CDR1 MNHNY and CDR2 SVGAGI come from the germline V gene (reference sequence). The CDR3 extends over 16 amino acids. V was cut by 6 bases and J by 3 bases, with 18 bases left in between. The CDR3 sequence: CASSPRGGKSGNTIYF. CDR3 nucleotides: TGTGCCAGCAGCCCCCGGGGAGGAAAGAGTGGAAACACCATATATTTT.

J is TRBJ1-6 and V is TRBV2, with D possibly TRBD1 on 6 matching bases. Germline lookup yields CDR1 SNHLY and CDR2 FYNNEI. The CDR3 has 14 residues. Trimming left V 6 bases short and J 6 bases short, with 12 bases between. The CDR3 spells CASRPGTSNSPLHF. The CDR3 nucleotides read TGTGCCAGCAGACCCGGGACAAGTAATTCACCCCTCCACTTT.

The chain carries TRBV27 and TRBJ1-2, with TRBD1 matching over 8 bases. V shed 8 bases, J shed 4 bases, and the junction held 12 bases outside the gene matches. The CDR3 runs 15 residues. CDR1 is MNHEY, CDR2 SMNVEV, per germline (reference sequence). In DNA form, the CDR3 reads TGTGCCAGCGCCCTCCGAGGACAGGGAACCTATGGCTACACCTTC. Translating gives CASALRGQGTYGYTF.

This rearrangement joins TRBV7-8 to TRBJ2-5, with TRBD2 matching over 7 bases. The CDR3 contains 15 residues. Unmatched junction bases numbered 10, after V lost 7 bases and J lost 2 bases. Germline CDR1 SGHVS, CDR2 FQNEAQ. The CDR3 sequence: CASNPPGRGQETQYF. The CDR3 DNA sequence: TGTGCCAGCAACCCCCCGGGGCGGGGGCAAGAGACCCAGTACTTC.